These T cell receptor beta chains were read from a single sample in a study of blood T cell repertoires in COVID-19. The protocol was immunoSEQ multiplex PCR, while the TCRdb copy is restricted to in-frame clones and leaves out a portion. This table has roughly 59,000 clones, approximately 79% appearing once. Sequencing was done on a sample of peripheral blood. These receptor sequences come from a human donor in a cohort sampled during active COVID-19. The CDR3 runs from the conserved cysteine through the conserved F or W. The D gene is left open where the match is weak. Rows give clone size only sometimes, using once, few, many, or a class for an expanded clone.

CDR3 | DNA | size | V | D | J
CASSYLGQPYEQYF | TGTGCCAGCAGTTACCTCGGACAGCCCTACGAGCAGTACTTC | NA | TRBV6-2/TRBV6-3 | NA | TRBJ2-7
CASRPSGTGPAGYTF | TGTGCCAGCAGACCCTCCGGGACAGGGCCAGCTGGCTACACCTTC | once | TRBV28 | TRBD1 | TRBJ1-2
CASSQAGTATNEKLFF | TGCGCCAGCAGCCAGGCGGGGACAGCAACTAATGAAAAACTGTTTTTT | NA | TRBV4-1 | TRBD1 | TRBJ1-4
CASSPPLKQDRFEKLFF | TGTGCCAGCAGCCCCCCATTGAAGCAGGATCGATTTGAAAAACTGTTTTTT | few | TRBV7-9 | NA | TRBJ1-4
CASSPDRVELFF | TGTGCCAGCAGCCCGGACAGGGTCGAGTTGTTCTTC | NA | TRBV11-3 | TRBD1 | TRBJ2-1
CASSQLQGISTDTQYF | TGCGCCAGCAGCCAGCTACAGGGGATTAGCACAGATACGCAGTATTTT | NA | TRBV4-3 | TRBD1 | TRBJ2-3
CASRSGLAGMNEQFF | TGTGCAAGTCGCTCGGGACTAGCGGGAATGAATGAGCAGTTCTTC | NA | TRBV12-2 | NA | TRBJ2-1
CASSFTPSYEQYF | TGTGCCAGCAGTTTTACACCCTCCTACGAGCAGTACTTC | once | TRBV12-3/TRBV12-4 | NA | TRBJ2-7
CASSPRGGRGETQYF | TGTGCCAGCAGCCCAAGAGGGGGCCGAGGGGAGACCCAGTACTTC | NA | TRBV7-2 | TRBD1 | TRBJ2-5
CASSYSRDIYGYTF | TGTGCCAGCAGCTATTCACGGGACATCTATGGCTACACCTTC | NA | TRBV7-2 | NA | TRBJ1-2
CSVGASGSHEQFF | TGCAGCGTTGGGGCTAGCGGGAGCCATGAGCAGTTCTTC | NA | TRBV29-1 | TRBD2 | TRBJ2-1
CASSLEYPSGTYEQYF | TGTGCCAGCAGCCTGGAGTATCCTAGCGGTACCTACGAGCAGTACTTC | NA | TRBV7-9 | TRBD2 | TRBJ2-7
CASSPGGSGRAYNEQFF | TGTGCCAGCAGTCCCGGAGGTAGCGGGAGGGCTTACAATGAGCAGTTCTTC | NA | TRBV6-6 | TRBD2 | TRBJ2-1
CASSTRDRIHEKLFF | TGTGCCAGTAGTACCCGCGACAGGATCCACGAAAAACTGTTTTTT | NA | TRBV19 | NA | TRBJ1-4